The clone carrying this T cell receptor beta chain was observed at least ten times. Time point in this sample: newly diagnosed GD, antithyroid drugs for less than 3 months. Construction of the TCR library relied on RNA isolated from PBMCs. The record originates from a study of regulatory T cells in long-lasting Graves disease. Study at large: Those Graves' patients who were newly diagnosed had been on antithyroid drugs under 3 months.

Library construction for TCR beta used iRepertoire HTBI primers and Arm-PCR of CDR3 regions. Each CDR3 protein gets one entry after TCRdb re-called the multiplex PCR reads with MiXCR. The data contain under 300,000 distinct CDR3 sequences, approximately 20% of them singletons. This sample comprised peripheral blood mononuclear cells (PBMCs), obtained at new diagnosis, from a patient treated with antithyroid drugs. This sequence originates from a female donor with Graves disease.

The CDR3 here is CASSEREGNNEQFF. The DNA of the CDR3 is TGTGCCAGCAGCGAGCGGGAGGGCAACAATGAGCAGTTCTTC. This rearrangement joins TRBV2 to TRBJ2-1; 10 nucleotides line up with TRBD2. The germline gives CDR1 SNHLY, CDR2 FYNNEI. The CDR3 is 14 residues long. The ends lost 6 bases at V and 5 bases at J; junction bases unmatched: 4.